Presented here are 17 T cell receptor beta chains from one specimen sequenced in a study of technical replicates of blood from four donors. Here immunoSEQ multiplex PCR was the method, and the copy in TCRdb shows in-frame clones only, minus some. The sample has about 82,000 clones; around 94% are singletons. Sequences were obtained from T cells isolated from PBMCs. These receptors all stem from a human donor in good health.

CDR3 DNA: TGTGCCAGCGCTAAATTGAACACTGAAGCTTTCTTT. Amino acids: CASAKLNTEAFF. The chain joins TRBV6-6 to TRBJ1-1; no firm D call. The ends were cut back, 8 bases at V and 0 bases at J, with 7 bases in the middle. Germline V CDR1 and CDR2: MNHNY, SVGAGI (reference sequence). This CDR3 has 12 residues.

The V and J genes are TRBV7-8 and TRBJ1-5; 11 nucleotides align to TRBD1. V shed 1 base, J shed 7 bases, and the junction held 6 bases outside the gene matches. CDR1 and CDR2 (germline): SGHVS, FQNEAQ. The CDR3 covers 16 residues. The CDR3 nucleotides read TGTGCCAGCAGCTTAGAAGGACAGGGGGCTAGGCAGCCCCAGCATTTT. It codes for CASSLEGQGARQPQHF.

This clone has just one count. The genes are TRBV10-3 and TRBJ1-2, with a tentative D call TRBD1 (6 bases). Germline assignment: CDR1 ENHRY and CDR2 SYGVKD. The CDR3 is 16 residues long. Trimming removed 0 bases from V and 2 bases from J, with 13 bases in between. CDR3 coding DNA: TGTGCCATCAGTGAGTCGATCGGGACAATGAACTATGGCTACACCTTC. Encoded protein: CAISESIGTMNYGYTF.

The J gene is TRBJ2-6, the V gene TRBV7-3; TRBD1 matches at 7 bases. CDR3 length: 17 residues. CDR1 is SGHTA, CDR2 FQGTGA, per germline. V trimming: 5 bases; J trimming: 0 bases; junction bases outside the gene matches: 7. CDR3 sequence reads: CASSPSGTASGANVLTF. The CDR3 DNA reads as TGTGCCAGCAGCCCATCCGGGACAGCCTCTGGGGCCAACGTCCTGACTTTC.

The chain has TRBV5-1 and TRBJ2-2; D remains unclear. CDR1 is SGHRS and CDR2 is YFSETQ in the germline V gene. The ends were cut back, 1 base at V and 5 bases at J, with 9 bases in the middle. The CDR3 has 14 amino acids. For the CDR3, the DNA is TGCGCCAGCAGCTTGAAGAGGTCGACCGGGGAGCTGTTTTTT. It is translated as CASSLKRSTGELFF.

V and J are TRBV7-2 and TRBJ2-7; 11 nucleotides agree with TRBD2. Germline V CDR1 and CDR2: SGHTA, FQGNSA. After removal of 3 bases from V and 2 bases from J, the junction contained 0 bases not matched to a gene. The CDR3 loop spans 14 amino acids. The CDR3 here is CASSLTSGTYEQYF. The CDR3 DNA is TGTGCCAGCAGCTTGACTAGCGGGACCTACGAGCAGTACTTC.

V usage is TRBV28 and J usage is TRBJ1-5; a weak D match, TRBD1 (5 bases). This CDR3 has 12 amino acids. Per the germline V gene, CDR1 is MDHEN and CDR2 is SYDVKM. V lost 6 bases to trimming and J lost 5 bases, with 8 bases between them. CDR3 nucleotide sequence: TGTGCCAGCAGGGACACATATCAGCCCCAGCATTTT. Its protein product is CASRDTYQPQHF.

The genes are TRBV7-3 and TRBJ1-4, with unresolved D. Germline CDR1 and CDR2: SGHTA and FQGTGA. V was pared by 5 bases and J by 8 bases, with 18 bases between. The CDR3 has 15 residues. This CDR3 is CASSPSPAGWEKLFF. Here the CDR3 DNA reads TGTGCCAGCAGCCCTTCTCCTGCCGGGTGGGAAAAACTGTTTTTT.

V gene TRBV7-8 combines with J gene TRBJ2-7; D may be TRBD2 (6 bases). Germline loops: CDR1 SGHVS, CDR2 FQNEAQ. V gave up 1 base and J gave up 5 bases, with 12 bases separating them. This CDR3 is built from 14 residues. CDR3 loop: CASSLGGGLDEQYF. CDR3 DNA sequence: TGTGCCAGCAGCTTAGGTGGGGGACTCGACGAGCAGTACTTC. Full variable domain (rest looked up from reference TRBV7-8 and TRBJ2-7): GAGVSQSPRYKVAKRGQDVALRCDPISGHVSLFWYQQALGQGPEFLTYFQNEAQLDKSGLPSDRFFAERPEGSVSTLKIQRTQQEDSAVYLCASSLGGGLDEQYFGPGTRLTVT.

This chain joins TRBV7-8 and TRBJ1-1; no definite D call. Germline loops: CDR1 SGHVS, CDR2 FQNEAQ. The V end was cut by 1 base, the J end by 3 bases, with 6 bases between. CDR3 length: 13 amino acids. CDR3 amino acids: CASSLGPDTEAFF. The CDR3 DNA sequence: TGTGCCAGCAGCTTAGGGCCCGACACTGAAGCTTTCTTT.

CDR3 amino acids: CASRLTGVSTEAFF. The CDR3 nucleotides are TGTGCCAGCAGACTGACAGGAGTCTCCACTGAAGCTTTCTTT. The chain couples TRBV7-9 to TRBJ1-1, with TRBD1 as a possible D gene (6 bases). V lost 6 bases to trimming and J lost 4 bases, with 15 bases between them. Germline CDR1 SEHNR, CDR2 FQNEAQ (reference sequence). The CDR3 covers 14 residues.

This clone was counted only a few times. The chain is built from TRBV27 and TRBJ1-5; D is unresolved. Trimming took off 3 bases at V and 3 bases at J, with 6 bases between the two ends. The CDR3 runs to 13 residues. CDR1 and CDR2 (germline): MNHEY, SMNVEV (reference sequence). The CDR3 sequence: CASSFDTNQPQHF. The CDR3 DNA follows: TGTGCCAGCAGTTTTGACACCAATCAGCCCCAGCATTTT.

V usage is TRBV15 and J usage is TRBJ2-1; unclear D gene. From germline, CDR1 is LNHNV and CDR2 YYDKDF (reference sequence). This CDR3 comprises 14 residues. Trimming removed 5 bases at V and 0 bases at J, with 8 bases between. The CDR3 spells CATSDLSSYNEQFF. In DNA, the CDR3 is TGTGCCACCAGCGACTTAAGCTCCTACAATGAGCAGTTCTTC. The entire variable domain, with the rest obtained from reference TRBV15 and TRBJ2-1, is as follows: DAMVIQNPRYQVTQFGKPVTLSCSQTLNHNVMYWYQQKSSQAPKLLFHYYDKDFNNEADTPDNFQSRRPNTSFCFLDIRSPGLGDTAMYLCATSDLSSYNEQFFGPGTRLTVL.

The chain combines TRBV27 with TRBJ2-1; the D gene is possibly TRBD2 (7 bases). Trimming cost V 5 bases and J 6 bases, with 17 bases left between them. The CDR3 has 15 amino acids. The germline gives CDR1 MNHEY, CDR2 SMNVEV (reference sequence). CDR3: CASSGGGGASNEQFF. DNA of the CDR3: TGTGCCAGCAGTGGGGGGGGCGGGGCGAGCAATGAGCAGTTCTTC.

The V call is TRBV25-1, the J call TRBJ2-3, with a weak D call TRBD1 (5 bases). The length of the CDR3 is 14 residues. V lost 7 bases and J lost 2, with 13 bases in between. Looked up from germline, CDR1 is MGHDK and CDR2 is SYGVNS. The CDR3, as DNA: TGTGCCAGCAAGTCGGTCAGGGACACAGATACGCAGTATTTT. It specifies CASKSVRDTDTQYF.

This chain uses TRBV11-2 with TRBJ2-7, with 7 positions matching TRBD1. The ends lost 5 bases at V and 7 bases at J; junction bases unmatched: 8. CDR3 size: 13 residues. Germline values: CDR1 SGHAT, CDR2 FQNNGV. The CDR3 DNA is TGTGCCAGCAGCCAGGGGACAGAGAAAGAGCAGTACTTC. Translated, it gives CASSQGTEKEQYF.

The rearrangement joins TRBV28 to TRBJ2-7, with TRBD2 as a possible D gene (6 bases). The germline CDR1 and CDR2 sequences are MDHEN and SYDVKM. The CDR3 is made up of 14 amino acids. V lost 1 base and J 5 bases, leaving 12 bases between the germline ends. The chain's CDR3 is CASSLSGLSHEQYF. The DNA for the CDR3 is TGTGCCAGCAGTTTATCGGGACTTTCACACGAGCAGTACTTC.